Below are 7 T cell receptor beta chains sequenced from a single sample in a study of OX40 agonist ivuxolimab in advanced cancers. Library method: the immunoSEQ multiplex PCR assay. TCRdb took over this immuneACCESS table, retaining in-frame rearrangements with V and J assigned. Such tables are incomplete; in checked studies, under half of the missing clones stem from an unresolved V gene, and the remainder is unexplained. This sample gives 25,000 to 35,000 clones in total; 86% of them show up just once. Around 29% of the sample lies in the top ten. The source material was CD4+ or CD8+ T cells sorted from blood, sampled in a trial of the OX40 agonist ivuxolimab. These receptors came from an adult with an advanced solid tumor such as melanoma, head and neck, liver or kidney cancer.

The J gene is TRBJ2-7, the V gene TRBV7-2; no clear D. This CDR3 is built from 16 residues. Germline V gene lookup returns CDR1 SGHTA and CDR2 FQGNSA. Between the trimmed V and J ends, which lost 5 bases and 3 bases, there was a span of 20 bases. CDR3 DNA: TGTGCCAGCAGCCCTAGGTCGGGCCTCCCGCGCTACGAGCAGTACTTC. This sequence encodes CASSPRSGLPRYEQYF.

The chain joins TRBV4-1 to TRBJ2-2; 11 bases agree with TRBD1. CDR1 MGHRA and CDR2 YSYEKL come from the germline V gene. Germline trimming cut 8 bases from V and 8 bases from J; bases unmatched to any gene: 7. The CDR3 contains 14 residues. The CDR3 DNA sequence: TGCGCCAGCTCTGGACAGGGGGCGTTTGGGGAGCTGTTTTTT. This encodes CASSGQGAFGELFF.

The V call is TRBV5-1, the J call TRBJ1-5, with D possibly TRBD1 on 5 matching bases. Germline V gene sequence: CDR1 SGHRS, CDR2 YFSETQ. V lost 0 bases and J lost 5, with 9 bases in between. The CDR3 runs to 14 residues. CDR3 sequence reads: CASSLGGQYQPQHF. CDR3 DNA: TGCGCCAGCAGCTTGGGGGGCCAGTATCAGCCCCAGCATTTT. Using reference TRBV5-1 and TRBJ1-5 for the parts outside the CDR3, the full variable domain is KAGVTQTPRYLIKTRGQQVTLSCSPISGHRSVSWYQQTPGQGLQFLFEYFSETQRNKGNFPGRFSGRQFSNSRSEMNVSTLELGDSALYLCASSLGGQYQPQHFGDGTRLSIL.

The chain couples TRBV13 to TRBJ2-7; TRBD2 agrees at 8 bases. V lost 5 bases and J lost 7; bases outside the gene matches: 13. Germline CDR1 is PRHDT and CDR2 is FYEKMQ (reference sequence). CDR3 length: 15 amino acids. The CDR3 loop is CASSPPSRGAREQYF. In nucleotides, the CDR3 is TGTGCCAGCAGCCCCCCCTCGCGGGGGGCCCGGGAGCAGTACTTC.

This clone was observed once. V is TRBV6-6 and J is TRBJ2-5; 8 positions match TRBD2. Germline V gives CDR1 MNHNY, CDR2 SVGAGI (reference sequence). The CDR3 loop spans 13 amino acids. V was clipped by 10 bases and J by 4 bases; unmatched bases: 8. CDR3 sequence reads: CAMRGLGGETQYF. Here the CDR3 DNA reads TGTGCCATGCGGGGACTAGGAGGAGAGACCCAGTACTTC.

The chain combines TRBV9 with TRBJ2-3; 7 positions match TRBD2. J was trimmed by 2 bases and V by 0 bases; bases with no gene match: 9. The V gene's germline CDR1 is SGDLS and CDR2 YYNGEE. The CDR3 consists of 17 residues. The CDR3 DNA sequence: TGTGCCAGCAGCGTAGCTTGGGAGGGCGGGGTCACAGATACGCAGTATTTT. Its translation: CASSVAWEGGVTDTQYF. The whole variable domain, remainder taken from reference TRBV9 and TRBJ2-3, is DSGVTQTPKHLITATGQRVTLRCSPRSGDLSVYWYQQSLDQGLQFLIQYYNGEERAKGNILERFSAQQFPDLHSELNLSSLELGDSALYFCASSVAWEGGVTDTQYFGPGTRLTVL.

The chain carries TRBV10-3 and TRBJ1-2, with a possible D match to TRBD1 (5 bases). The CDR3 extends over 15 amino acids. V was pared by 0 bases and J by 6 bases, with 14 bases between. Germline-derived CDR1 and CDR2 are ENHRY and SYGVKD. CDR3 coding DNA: TGTGCCATCAGTGAGTCGATAGGAGGCAGGGATGGCTACACCTTC. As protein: CAISESIGGRDGYTF.